This T cell receptor beta chain was retrieved from a study of T cells in Graves' hyperthyroidism and ophthalmopathy. About the study: Blood was drawn when the patient was first diagnosed and still untreated.

Trimming removed 0 bases from V and 5 bases from J, with 11 bases in between. The CDR3 loop spans 15 amino acids. CDR1 is MGHRA and CDR2 is YSYEKL in the germline V gene. There were TCR beta CDR3 regions amplified from RNA transcripts. With the HTBI primer set, the TCR CDR3 went through a first round of RT-PCR. TCRdb processed the multiplex PCR reads anew with MiXCR; each CDR3 protein has one entry. The sample includes 650,000 to 750,000 distinct CDR3 sequences, around 13% of them seen just once. The chain links TRBV4-1 to TRBJ1-5; tentative D call: TRBD1 (5 bases). Sequenced: blood. This TCR was sampled from a woman under 30 with Graves' hyperthyroidism. CDR3 sequence reads: CASSQDGAWDQPQHF. The CDR3 DNA reads TGCGCCAGCAGCCAAGATGGGGCGTGGGATCAGCCCCAGCATTTT.